This section outlines one T cell receptor beta chain sequence together with its context. Original handling: Using reference gene primer amplification, nucleated cell counts were estimated. The assay was immunoSEQ multiplex PCR, and TCRdb's table has in-frame clones only and misses some. Clone size and V and J calls were adopted from that table, with D and trimming inferred from the DNA. The repertoire holds about 70,000 clones, about 85% seen once, with about 2.9% in the top ten. The record originates from a study of blood T cell repertoires in COVID-19. Study at large: The origin of the acute and convalescent COVID-19 samples was the United States, Italy and Spain. PBMCs, B-cell-depleted T cells, or T cells provided the cDNA or gDNA that made up the material.

Trimming took off 6 bases at V and 5 bases at J, with 23 bases between the two ends. CDR3 length: 16 residues. CDR1 and CDR2 from the germline V gene are SGHAT and FQNNGV. This TCR derives from an elderly man with acute or convalescent COVID-19. The chain combines TRBV11-2 with TRBJ2-7, with no clear D. The sequenced sample was peripheral blood. CDR3 sequence reads: CASSLQTQRVSNEQYF. DNA for the CDR3: TGTGCCAGCAGTCTTCAAACGCAACGGGTGAGCAACGAGCAGTACTTC.